Following are 21 T cell receptor beta chains from one sample sequenced in a study of blood T cell repertoires in COVID-19. The data were produced by immunoSEQ multiplex PCR, yet TCRdb's version contains in-frame clones alone and is incomplete. The repertoire has 45,000 to 55,000 clones, around 90% of them found once; the top ten carry less than 4.5%. The material sequenced was peripheral blood. The receptors were gathered from a human donor in a cohort sampled during active COVID-19.

The chain employs TRBV3-1 (or the pseudogene TRBV3-2) and TRBJ2-3; 12 nucleotides align to TRBD2. Germline CDR1 is LGHDT and CDR2 is YNNKEL (reference sequence). V shed 4 bases, J shed 2 bases, and the junction held 7 bases outside the gene matches. The CDR3 spans 17 residues. The CDR3 loop is CASSRRLAGDFTDTQYF. CDR3 sequence (DNA): TGTGCCAGCAGCCGAAGACTAGCGGGAGACTTCACAGATACGCAGTATTTT.

The chain recombines TRBV20-1 with TRBJ2-5, with D maybe TRBD2 (6 bases). Germline assignment: CDR1 DFQATT and CDR2 SNEGSKA (reference sequence). The CDR3 loop spans 14 amino acids. Trimming shortened V by 3 bases and J by 2 bases, and 13 bases separated the two germline ends. CDR3 nucleotides: TGCAGTGCTAGTGTCGGGGCGGGACAAGAGACCCAGTACTTC. Its translation: CSASVGAGQETQYF.

The chain couples TRBV6-5 to TRBJ2-7; 9 positions match TRBD1. The CDR3 is 15 amino acids. Trimming removed 3 bases from V and 0 bases from J; junction bases left unmatched: 3. Germline-derived CDR1 and CDR2 are MNHEY and SVGAGI. The CDR3 DNA reads as TGTGCCAGCAGTTATACGACAGGGGGCTCCTACGAGCAGTACTTC. Translating it yields CASSYTTGGSYEQYF.

The genes are TRBV7-9 and TRBJ1-3; 7 bases are a match to TRBD1. Germline CDR1 SEHNR, CDR2 FQNEAQ (reference sequence). V shed 4 bases, J shed 4 bases, and the junction held 4 bases outside the gene matches. The CDR3 loop spans 14 amino acids. CDR3 loop: CASSSSTGGNTIYF. The CDR3 nucleotides read TGTGCCAGCAGCTCCTCGACAGGGGGAAACACCATATATTTT. The full variable domain, in which reference TRBV7-9 and TRBJ1-3 provide the parts outside the CDR3, is DTGVSQNPRHKITKRGQNVTFRCDPISEHNRLYWYRQTLGQGPEFLTYFQNEAQLEKSRLLSDRFSAERPKGSFSTLEIQRTEQGDSAMYLCASSSSTGGNTIYFGEGSWLTVV.

The V and J genes are TRBV11-2 and TRBJ2-7; D remains ambiguous. The V end lost 1 base, the J end lost 4 bases, and 11 bases lay between the germline ends. The germline CDR1 and CDR2 sequences are SGHAT and FQNNGV. The CDR3 consists of 14 residues. Written as DNA, the CDR3 is TGTGCCAGCAGCTTAGCCCATACTGGTTACGAGCAGTACTTC. Residues: CASSLAHTGYEQYF.

The V and J genes are TRBV4-2 and TRBJ1-4, with a tentative D call TRBD1 (6 bases). Germline assignment: CDR1 LGHNA and CDR2 YNFKEQ. V lost 5 bases and J lost 3, with 16 bases in between. This CDR3 spans 16 amino acids. The DNA of the CDR3 is TGTGCCAGCAGCTCACAGGGTCTCAGCGCTAATGAAAAACTGTTTTTT. Protein: CASSSQGLSANEKLFF.

V gene TRBV7-8 combines with J gene TRBJ2-7, with D perhaps matching TRBD1 (6 bases). The germline CDR1 and CDR2 sequences are SGHVS and FQNEAQ. The CDR3 sequence is 13 residues long. With 0 bases removed from V and 5 bases from J, the gap between germline ends came to 8 bases. CDR3 nucleotides: TGTGCCAGCAGCTTAGCGTACAGGGACGAGCAGTACTTC. Its protein product is CASSLAYRDEQYF.

The rearrangement links TRBV9 to TRBJ2-3, with D unclear. V lost 0 bases and J lost 3, with 2 bases in between. Germline CDR1 is SGDLS and CDR2 is YYNGEE. The CDR3 contains 12 residues. As DNA, the CDR3 is TGTGCCAGCAGCGTAGCGACAGATACGCAGTATTTT. Its protein is CASSVATDTQYF. Filled out from reference TRBV9 and TRBJ2-3, the complete variable domain reads DSGVTQTPKHLITATGQRVTLRCSPRSGDLSVYWYQQSLDQGLQFLIQYYNGEERAKGNILERFSAQQFPDLHSELNLSSLELGDSALYFCASSVATDTQYFGPGTRLTVL.

This clone was seen just once. The CDR3 protein is CASSLTGGNTQYF. The CDR3 DNA sequence: TGTGCCAGCAGCTTAACGGGGGGGAATACGCAGTATTTT. V usage is TRBV11-1 and J usage is TRBJ2-3; 8 bases are shared with TRBD2. Germline CDR1 SGHAT, CDR2 FQDESV (reference sequence). The CDR3 contains 13 residues. V lost 2 bases and J lost 7; bases outside the gene matches: 2.

The J gene is TRBJ1-5, the V gene TRBV11-2, with 7 bases fitting TRBD1. V shed 0 bases and J 2 bases; nucleotides not matched to a gene: 1. Germline CDR1 SGHAT, CDR2 FQNNGV. The CDR3 totals 15 residues. In nucleotides, the CDR3 is TGTGCCAGCAGCTTAGACAGGGGGGGCAATCAGCCCCAGCATTTT. Its protein product is CASSLDRGGNQPQHF.

This sequence joins TRBV27 and TRBJ1-6; 9 nucleotides align to TRBD1. The CDR3 runs to 16 residues. Germline V lookup: CDR1 MNHEY, CDR2 SMNVEV (reference sequence). The trim removed 5 bases at V and 4 bases at J, leaving 6 bases unmatched. The CDR3 DNA reads as TGTGCCAGCAGTCCGGGACAGGGTGTTTATAATTCACCCCTCCACTTT. This encodes CASSPGQGVYNSPLHF.

The gene calls are TRBV11-2 and TRBJ2-7; D may be TRBD2 (5 bases). V was trimmed by 6 bases and J by 7 bases, leaving 16 bases between them. The CDR3 sequence is 13 residues long. Germline CDR1 is SGHAT and CDR2 is FQNNGV. The CDR3, as DNA: TGTGCCAGCAGTCCCGCGGGCGGTGCAGAGCAGTACTTC. It specifies CASSPAGGAEQYF. Complete variable domain (other parts from reference TRBV11-2 and TRBJ2-7): EAGVAQSPRYKIIEKRQSVAFWCNPISGHATLYWYQQILGQGPKLLIQFQNNGVVDDSQLPKDRFSAERLKGVDSTLKIQPAKLEDSAVYLCASSPAGGAEQYFGPGTRLTVT.

This clone was counted only a few times. This chain connects TRBV5-5 to TRBJ1-2; TRBD1 agrees at 7 bases. This CDR3 is 15 amino acids long. Germline CDR1 reads SGHKS; CDR2 reads YYEKEE (reference sequence). V shed 2 bases, J shed 6 bases, and the junction held 10 bases outside the gene matches. The CDR3 DNA sequence: TGTGCCAGCAGCTTTCAGGGGGGTATACCGGATGGCTACACCTTC. As protein: CASSFQGGIPDGYTF.

V usage is TRBV4-3 and J usage is TRBJ1-4, with 7 bases aligning to TRBD1. Germline V gives CDR1 LGHNA, CDR2 YSLEER. Trimming took 2 bases from V and 5 from J; bases not matched to a gene: 5. This CDR3 is 15 amino acids long. CDR3 in amino acids: CASSQPDRPNEKLFF. The CDR3 DNA sequence: TGCGCCAGCAGCCAACCGGACAGGCCAAATGAAAAACTGTTTTTT.

The chain links TRBV7-9 to TRBJ1-4; tentative D call: TRBD1 (5 bases). The germline V and J ends were trimmed by 4 bases and 0 bases, with 12 bases remaining between them. The CDR3 spans 16 residues. Per the germline V gene, CDR1 is SEHNR and CDR2 is FQNEAQ (reference sequence). The CDR3 here is CASSSIRDATNEKLFF. In nucleotides, the CDR3 is TGTGCCAGCAGCTCCATCAGGGATGCAACTAATGAAAAACTGTTTTTT.

The gene calls are TRBV5-1 and TRBJ2-3; 9 nucleotides line up with TRBD2. Germline loops: CDR1 SGHRS, CDR2 YFSETQ. This CDR3 region has 15 residues. J gave up 7 bases and V 4 bases, and 10 bases lay outside the gene matches. In DNA, the CDR3 is TGCGCCAGCAGCCTCAGCGGGGGGCCCACCCATACGCAGTATTTT. It encodes CASSLSGGPTHTQYF.

This rearrangement joins TRBV5-6 to TRBJ1-4, with a tentative D call TRBD1 (5 bases). Germline assignment: CDR1 SGHDT and CDR2 YYEEEE. The V end lost 1 base, the J end lost 10 bases, and 17 bases lay between the germline ends. CDR3 length equals 15 residues. DNA for the CDR3: TGTGCCAGCAGCTTGCGCAGGGTCGCCACAGGAAAACTGTTTTTT. This translates into CASSLRRVATGKLFF.

This clone was detected only a few times. The V gene is TRBV30, the J gene TRBJ2-7, with D possibly TRBD1 on 6 matching bases. V was trimmed by 1 base and J by 2 bases, leaving 6 bases between them. The CDR3 covers 12 residues. Germline lookup yields CDR1 GTSNPN and CDR2 SVGIG (reference sequence). CDR3 DNA: TGTGCCTGGAGTGCAGGGGCCTACGAGCAGTACTTC. Its protein product is CAWSAGAYEQYF.

This chain connects TRBV5-1 to TRBJ2-7, with D tentatively TRBD1 (6 bases). The CDR3 has 15 amino acids. The V end lost 7 bases, the J end lost 3 bases, and 20 bases lay between the germline ends. Germline values: CDR1 SGHRS, CDR2 YFSETQ. The CDR3 nucleotides read TGCGCCAGCGCTCCCTCGGGGACACCCCGCTACGAGCAGTACTTC. It encodes CASAPSGTPRYEQYF.

The chain links TRBV14 to TRBJ1-3; no reliable D call. Trimming took 3 bases from V and 0 from J, leaving 6 bases between them. Germline lookup yields CDR1 SGHDN and CDR2 FVKESK. The CDR3 has 14 amino acids. Written as DNA, the CDR3 is TGTGCCAGCAGCCAGTGGCCCTCTGGAAACACCATATATTTT. Translation gives CASSQWPSGNTIYF. The variable domain in full, with the rest retrieved from reference TRBV14 and TRBJ1-3, is EAGVTQFPSHSVIEKGQTVTLRCDPISGHDNLYWYRRVMGKEIKFLLHFVKESKQDESGMPNNRFLAERTGGTYSTLKVQPAELEDSGVYFCASSQWPSGNTIYFGEGSWLTVV.

This chain links TRBV3-1 (or the pseudogene TRBV3-2) with TRBJ2-5; TRBD2 aligns across 9 bases. The CDR3 has 16 residues. In germline, CDR1 is LGHDT, CDR2 YNNKEL (reference sequence). J lost 5 bases, V lost 4 bases, and 11 bases had no gene match. CDR3 in amino acids: CASSRGREGLRETQYF. CDR3 DNA sequence: TGTGCCAGCAGCCGAGGGCGGGAGGGCCTTCGGGAGACCCAGTACTTC.